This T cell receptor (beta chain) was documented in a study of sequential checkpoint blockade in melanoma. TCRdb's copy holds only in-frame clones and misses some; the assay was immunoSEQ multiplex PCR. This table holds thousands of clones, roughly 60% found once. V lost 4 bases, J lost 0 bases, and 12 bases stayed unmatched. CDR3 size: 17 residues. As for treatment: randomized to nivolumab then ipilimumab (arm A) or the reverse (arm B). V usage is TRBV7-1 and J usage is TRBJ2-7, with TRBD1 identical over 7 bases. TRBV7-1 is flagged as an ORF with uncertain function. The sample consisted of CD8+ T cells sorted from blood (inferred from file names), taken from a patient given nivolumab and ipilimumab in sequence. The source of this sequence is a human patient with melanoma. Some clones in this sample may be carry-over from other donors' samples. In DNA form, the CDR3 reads TGTGCCAGCAGCTTAGCGTCGTTTACAGGGGTCTCCTACGAGCAGTACTTC. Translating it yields CASSLASFTGVSYEQYF.